One sample yielded the 9 T cell receptor beta chains listed below, sequenced in a study of CD8+ T cells in alopecia areata. RNA was isolated and reverse transcribed to cDNA, the sequencing template. Some clones are missing from TCRdb's copy, which holds only in-frame ones; the method was immunoSEQ multiplex PCR. Recorded here are approximately 300,000 clones, none singletons. On the basis of CD4, CD8alpha, NKG2D, NKG2ACE and other markers, pooled cutaneous lymph node cells were sorted. The material sequenced was CD4+ T cells sorted from a lymph node. All receptors derive from a C3H/HeJ mouse with alopecia areata. This strain has MHC haplotype H2-k.

This clone came up a few times. Germline and genes: mouse. With the read ending 4 residues before the CDR3 end, the germline J gene is used to fill in that end. The chain uses TRBV3 and TRBJ2-5, with 7 bases identical to TRBD1. Germline loops: CDR1 SNHLY, CDR2 FYNGKV (reference sequence). The CDR3 runs to 14 residues. Trimming at V came to 6 bases and at J to 2 bases, leaving 5 bases not matched to a gene. The DNA read from the CDR3 is TGTGCCAGCAGGCCAGACAGGGTCCAAGAC. The encoded protein is CASRPDRVQD. The entire CDR3 protein is CASRPDRVQDTQYF.

In this sample, this clone turned up a few times. This clone may be a read error of a much larger clone one base away. Gene names are the mouse ones. The missing CDR3 end, 4 residues past where the read stops, is filled in from the germline J gene. The chain uses TRBV14 and TRBJ1-2, with 9 bases lining up with TRBD1. Germline V gene data show CDR1 as SGHDT and CDR2 as FRDEAV. This CDR3 contains 14 residues. After removal of 3 bases from V and 2 bases from J, the junction contained 2 bases not matched to a gene. CDR3 region: CASSYGTGNSDYTF. The part of the CDR3 DNA that was read is TGTGCCAGCAGTTACGGGACAGGGAACTCC.

In regard to this clone: Gene names and germline refer to mouse. The observed sequence ends 4 residues before the CDR3 terminus, with the missing tail filled in from the germline J gene. The sample carries other DNA sequences with the same CDR3. The rearrangement uses TRBV19 and TRBJ2-3, with 8 positions matching TRBD2. The trim removed 0 bases at V and 0 bases at J, leaving 0 bases unmatched. Per the germline V gene, CDR1 is FNHDT and CDR2 is SITEND (reference sequence). This CDR3 contains 15 residues. This CDR3 is CASSIAGGSAETLYF. Partial CDR3 DNA: TGTGCCAGCAGTATAGCTGGGGGGAGTGCAGAA.

On this clone itself: Gene names follow the mouse nomenclature. Coverage ceases 4 residues before the CDR3 finishes, and the germline J gene fills in the end. This chain uses TRBV13-1 with TRBJ1-2; TRBD1 is a possible D gene (6 bases). There are 13 residues in the CDR3. Deletions cut 3 bases from V and 3 bases from J, with 9 bases between. Looked up from germline, CDR1 is NSHNY and CDR2 is SYGAGN. The CDR3 sequence is CASSGTVYSDYTF. CDR3 DNA (partial): TGTGCCAGCAGTGGGACAGTCTACTCC.

This clone turned up a few times. Mouse germline and gene names are used. The read halts 4 residues ahead of the CDR3 end, with the missing end drawn from the germline J gene. The rearrangement links TRBV19 to TRBJ2-1; TRBD2 matches at 10 bases. J gave up 0 bases and V 4 bases, and 4 bases lay outside the gene matches. The V gene's germline CDR1 is FNHDT and CDR2 SITEND (reference sequence). CDR3 length equals 16 residues. The CDR3 protein is CASSFRTGGNYAEQFF. The DNA read from the CDR3 is TGTGCCAGCAGTTTTCGGACTGGGGGTAACTATGCT. Full variable domain (rest looked up from reference TRBV19 and TRBJ2-1): GGIITQTPKFLIGQEGQKLTLKCQQNFNHDTMYWYRQDSGKGLRLIYYSITENDLQKGDLSEGYDASREKKSSFSLTVTSAQKNEMAVFLCASSFRTGGNYAEQFFGPGTRLTVL.

Regarding this clone: Gene and germline names: mouse. Coverage ceases 4 residues before the CDR3 finishes, and the germline J gene fills in the end. This chain links TRBV5 with TRBJ2-7, with D perhaps matching TRBD2 (6 bases). Germline V gives CDR1 LGHNA, CDR2 YNLKQL (reference sequence). The V and J ends lost 1 base and 0 bases respectively, with 10 bases between them. The CDR3 covers 15 residues. The CDR3 DNA, read in part, is TGTGCCAGCAGCCAAGTCACGGGGGGCTCCTAT. It is translated as CASSQVTGGSY. The complete CDR3 sequence is CASSQVTGGSYEQYF.

This clone was picked up a small number of times. Each gene name is a mouse one. The CDR3 end is not reached by the read, which stops 4 residues before it; the germline J gene fills it in. V and J are TRBV1 and TRBJ2-5, with D uncertain. This CDR3 is built from 14 residues. CDR1 is NSQYPW and CDR2 is LRSPGD in the germline V gene (reference sequence). Between the trimmed V and J ends, which lost 1 base and 2 bases, there was a span of 7 bases. The CDR3 DNA, read in part, is TGCACCTGCAGTGCAGTGTCAGGCCAAGAC. It yields the protein CTCSAVSGQD. The whole CDR3 region reads CTCSAVSGQDTQYF. The variable domain in full, completed from reference TRBV1 and TRBJ2-5, reads VTLLEQNPRWRLVPRGQAVNLRCILKNSQYPWMSWYQQDLQKQLQWLFTLRSPGDKEVKSLPGADYLATRVTDTELRLQVANMSQGRTLYCTCSAVSGQDTQYFGPGTRLLVL.

Note on this clone: Gene names follow the mouse nomenclature. The read terminates 4 residues ahead of where the CDR3 ends, so the germline J gene completes it. The rearrangement joins TRBV1 to TRBJ2-2, with a weak D call TRBD1 (5 bases). The V gene's germline CDR1 is NSQYPW and CDR2 LRSPGD (reference sequence). The CDR3 extends over 15 amino acids. V lost 1 base and J 4 bases, leaving 10 bases between the germline ends. The CDR3 spells CTCSAGAGRTGQLYF. Partial CDR3 DNA: TGCACCTGCAGTGCAGGTGCAGGGCGCACCGGG.

With regard to this clone: The gene names here belong to mouse. The read halts 4 residues ahead of the CDR3 end, with the missing end drawn from the germline J gene. This rearrangement joins TRBV13-1 to TRBJ2-7; perhaps TRBD2 as D (5 bases). This CDR3 is 14 amino acids long. Germline V CDR1 and CDR2: NSHNY, SYGAGN. V lost 1 base and J 0 bases, leaving 8 bases between the germline ends. CDR3 sequence reads: CASSDSGSSYEQYF. CDR3 bases read: TGTGCCAGCAGTGATTCTGGGAGCTCCTAT.